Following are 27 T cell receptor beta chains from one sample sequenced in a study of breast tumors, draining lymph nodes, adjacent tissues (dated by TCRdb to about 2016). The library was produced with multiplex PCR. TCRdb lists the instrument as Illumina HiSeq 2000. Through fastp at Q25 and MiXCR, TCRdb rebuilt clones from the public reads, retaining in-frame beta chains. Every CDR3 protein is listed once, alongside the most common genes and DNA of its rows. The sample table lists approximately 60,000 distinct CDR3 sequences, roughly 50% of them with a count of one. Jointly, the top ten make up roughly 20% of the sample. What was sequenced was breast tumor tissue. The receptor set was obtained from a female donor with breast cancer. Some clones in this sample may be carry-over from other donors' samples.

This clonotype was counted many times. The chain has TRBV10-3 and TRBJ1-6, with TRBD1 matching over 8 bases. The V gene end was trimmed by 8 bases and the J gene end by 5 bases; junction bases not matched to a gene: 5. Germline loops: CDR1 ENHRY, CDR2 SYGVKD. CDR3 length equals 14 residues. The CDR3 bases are TGTGCCATCGGTCCAGGGGGCAATAATTCACCCCTCCACTTT. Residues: CAIGPGGNNSPLHF.

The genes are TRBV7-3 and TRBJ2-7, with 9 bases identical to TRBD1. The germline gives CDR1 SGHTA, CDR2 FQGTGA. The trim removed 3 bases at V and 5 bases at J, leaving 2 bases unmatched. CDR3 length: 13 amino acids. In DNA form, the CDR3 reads TGTGCCAGCAGCTTGGACAGGGGCCACGAGCAGTACTTC. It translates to CASSLDRGHEQYF.

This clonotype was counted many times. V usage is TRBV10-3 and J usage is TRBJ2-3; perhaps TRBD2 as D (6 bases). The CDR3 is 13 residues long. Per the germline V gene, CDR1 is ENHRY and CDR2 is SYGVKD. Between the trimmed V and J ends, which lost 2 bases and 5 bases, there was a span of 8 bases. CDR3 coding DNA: TGTGCCATCAGTGAGGGGGGGTTAGATACGCAGTATTTT. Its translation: CAISEGGLDTQYF.

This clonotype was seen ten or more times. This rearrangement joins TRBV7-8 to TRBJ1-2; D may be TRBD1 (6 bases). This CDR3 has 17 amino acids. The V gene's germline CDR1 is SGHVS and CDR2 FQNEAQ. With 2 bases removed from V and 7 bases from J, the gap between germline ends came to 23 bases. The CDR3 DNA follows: TGTGCCAGCAGCTTACTTACACAGGGAGGGGGTTTGGGTGGCTACACCTTC. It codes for CASSLLTQGGGLGGYTF. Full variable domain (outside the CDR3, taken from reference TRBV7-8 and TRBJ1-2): GAGVSQSPRYKVAKRGQDVALRCDPISGHVSLFWYQQALGQGPEFLTYFQNEAQLDKSGLPSDRFFAERPEGSVSTLKIQRTQQEDSAVYLCASSLLTQGGGLGGYTFGSGTRLTVV.

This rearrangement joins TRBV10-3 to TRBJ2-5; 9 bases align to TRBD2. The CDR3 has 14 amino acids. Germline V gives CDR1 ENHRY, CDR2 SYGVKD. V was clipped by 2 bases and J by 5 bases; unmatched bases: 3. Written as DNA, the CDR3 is TGTGCCATCAGTGAGGCGGGGGGGCGGGAGACCCAGTACTTC. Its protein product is CAISEAGGRETQYF.

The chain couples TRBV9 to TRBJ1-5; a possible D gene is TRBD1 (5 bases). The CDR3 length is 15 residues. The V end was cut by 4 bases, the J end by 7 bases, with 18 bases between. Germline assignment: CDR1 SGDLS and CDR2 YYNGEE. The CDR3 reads CASSSSRGGCQPQHF. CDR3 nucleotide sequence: TGTGCCAGCAGCTCTTCCCGGGGGGGGTGCCAGCCCCAGCATTTT.

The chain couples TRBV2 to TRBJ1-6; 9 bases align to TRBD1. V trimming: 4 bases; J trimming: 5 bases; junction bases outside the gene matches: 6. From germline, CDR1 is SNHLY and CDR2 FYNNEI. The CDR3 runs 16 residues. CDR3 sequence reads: CASSATGTGNNSPLHF. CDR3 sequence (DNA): TGTGCCAGCAGTGCCACCGGGACAGGGAATAATTCACCCCTCCACTTT. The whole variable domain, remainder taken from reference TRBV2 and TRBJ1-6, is EPEVTQTPSHQVTQMGQEVILRCVPISNHLYFYWYRQILGQKVEFLVSFYNNEISEKSEIFDDQFSVERPDGSNFTLKIRSTKLEDSAMYFCASSATGTGNNSPLHFGNGTRLTVT.

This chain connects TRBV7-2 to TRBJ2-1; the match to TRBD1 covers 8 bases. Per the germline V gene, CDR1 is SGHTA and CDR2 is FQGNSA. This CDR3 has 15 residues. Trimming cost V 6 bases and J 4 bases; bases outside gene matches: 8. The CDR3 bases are TGTGCCAGCAGTAGTCCCGGGACAGGATACAATGAGCAGTTCTTC. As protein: CASSSPGTGYNEQFF.

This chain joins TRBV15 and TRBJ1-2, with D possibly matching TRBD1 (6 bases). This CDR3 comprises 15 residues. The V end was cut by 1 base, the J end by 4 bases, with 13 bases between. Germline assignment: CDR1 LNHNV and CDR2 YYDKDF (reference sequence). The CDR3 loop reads CATSRGRGPPYGYTF. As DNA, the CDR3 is TGTGCCACCAGCAGAGGTCGGGGGCCCCCCTATGGCTACACCTTC.

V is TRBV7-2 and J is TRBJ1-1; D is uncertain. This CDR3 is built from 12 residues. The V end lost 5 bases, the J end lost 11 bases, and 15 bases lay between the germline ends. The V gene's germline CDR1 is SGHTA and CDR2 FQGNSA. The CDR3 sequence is CASSPPGGSAFF. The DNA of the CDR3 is TGTGCCAGCAGCCCCCCGGGAGGGTCGGCTTTCTTT.

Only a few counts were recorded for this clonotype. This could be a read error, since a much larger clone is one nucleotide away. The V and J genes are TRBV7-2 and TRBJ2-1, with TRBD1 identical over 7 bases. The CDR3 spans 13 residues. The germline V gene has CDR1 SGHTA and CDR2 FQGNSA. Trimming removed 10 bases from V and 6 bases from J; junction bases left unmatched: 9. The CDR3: CANRPYRGNEQFF. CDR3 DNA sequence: TGTGCCAACAGACCTTACAGGGGCAATGAGCAGTTCTTC.

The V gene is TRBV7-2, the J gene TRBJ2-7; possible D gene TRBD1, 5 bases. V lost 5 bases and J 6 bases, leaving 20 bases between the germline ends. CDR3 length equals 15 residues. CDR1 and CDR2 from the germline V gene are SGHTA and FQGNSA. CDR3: CASSPSWGQLSEQYF. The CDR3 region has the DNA TGTGCCAGCAGCCCTTCCTGGGGCCAGCTTTCCGAGCAGTACTTC. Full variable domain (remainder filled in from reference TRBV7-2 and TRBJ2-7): GAGVSQSPSNKVTEKGKDVELRCDPISGHTALYWYRQSLGQGLEFLIYFQGNSAPDKSGLPSDRFSAERTGGSVSTLTIQRTQQEDSAVYLCASSPSWGQLSEQYFGPGTRLTVT.

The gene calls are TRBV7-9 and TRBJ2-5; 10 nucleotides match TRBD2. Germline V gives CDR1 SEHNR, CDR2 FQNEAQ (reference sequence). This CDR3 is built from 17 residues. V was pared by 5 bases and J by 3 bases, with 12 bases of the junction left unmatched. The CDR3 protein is CASSPLPLAGSEETQYF. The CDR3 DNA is TGTGCCAGCAGCCCCCTCCCACTAGCGGGATCGGAAGAGACCCAGTACTTC.

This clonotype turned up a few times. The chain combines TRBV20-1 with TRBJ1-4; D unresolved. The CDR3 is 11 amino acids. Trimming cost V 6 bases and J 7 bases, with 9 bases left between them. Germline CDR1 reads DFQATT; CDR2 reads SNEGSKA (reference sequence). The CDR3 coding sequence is TGCAGTGCCCGAGACGGTGAAAAACTGTTTTTT. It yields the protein CSARDGEKLFF.

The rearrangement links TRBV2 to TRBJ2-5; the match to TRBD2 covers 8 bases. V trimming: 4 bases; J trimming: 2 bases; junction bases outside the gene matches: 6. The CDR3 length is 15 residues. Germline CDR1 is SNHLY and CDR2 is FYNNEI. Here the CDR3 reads CASSVTIAGQETQYF. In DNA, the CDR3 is TGTGCCAGCAGTGTAACCATAGCGGGACAAGAGACCCAGTACTTC.

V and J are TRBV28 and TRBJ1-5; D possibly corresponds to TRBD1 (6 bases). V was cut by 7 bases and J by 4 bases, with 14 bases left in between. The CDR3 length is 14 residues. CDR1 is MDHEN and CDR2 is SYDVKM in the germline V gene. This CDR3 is CASTTGKFNQPQHF. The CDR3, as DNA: TGTGCCAGCACCACAGGGAAATTTAATCAGCCCCAGCATTTT.

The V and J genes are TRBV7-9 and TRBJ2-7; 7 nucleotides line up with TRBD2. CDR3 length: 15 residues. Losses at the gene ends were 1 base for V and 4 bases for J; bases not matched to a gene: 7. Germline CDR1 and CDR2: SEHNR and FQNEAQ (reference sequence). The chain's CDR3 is CASSLGGPGGYEQYF. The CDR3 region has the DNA TGTGCCAGCAGCTTAGGAGGGCCGGGGGGTTACGAGCAGTACTTC.

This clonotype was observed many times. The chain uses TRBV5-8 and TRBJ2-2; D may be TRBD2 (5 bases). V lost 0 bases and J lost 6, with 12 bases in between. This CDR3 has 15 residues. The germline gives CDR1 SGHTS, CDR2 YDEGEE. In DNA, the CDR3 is TGTGCCAGCAGCTTGGAGGCGAGGGTCGCCGGGGAGCTGTTTTTT. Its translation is CASSLEARVAGELFF.

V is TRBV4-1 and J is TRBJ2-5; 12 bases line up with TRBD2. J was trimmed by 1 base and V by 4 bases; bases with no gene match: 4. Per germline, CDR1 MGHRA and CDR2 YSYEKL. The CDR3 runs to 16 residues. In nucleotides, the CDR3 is TGCGCCAGCAGCCGCGGACTAGCGGGGACCCAAGAGACCCAGTACTTC. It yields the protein CASSRGLAGTQETQYF.

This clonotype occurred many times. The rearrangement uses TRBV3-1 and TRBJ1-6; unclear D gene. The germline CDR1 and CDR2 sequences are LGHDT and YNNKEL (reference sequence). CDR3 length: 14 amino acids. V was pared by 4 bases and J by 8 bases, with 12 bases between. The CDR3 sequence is CASSPGVRDSPLHF. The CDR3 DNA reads TGTGCCAGCAGCCCTGGTGTTCGAGATTCACCCCTCCACTTT.

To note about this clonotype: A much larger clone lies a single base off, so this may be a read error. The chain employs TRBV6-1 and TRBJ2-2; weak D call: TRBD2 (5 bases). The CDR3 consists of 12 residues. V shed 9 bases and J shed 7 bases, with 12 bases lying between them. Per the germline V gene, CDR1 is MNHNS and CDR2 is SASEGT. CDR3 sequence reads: CARGPSHGELFF. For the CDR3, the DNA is TGTGCCAGAGGGCCTAGCCACGGGGAGCTGTTTTTT.

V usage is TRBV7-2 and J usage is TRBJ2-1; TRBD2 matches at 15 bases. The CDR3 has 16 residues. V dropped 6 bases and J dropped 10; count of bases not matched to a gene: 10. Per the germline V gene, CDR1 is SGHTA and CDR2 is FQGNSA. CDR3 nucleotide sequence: TGTGCCAGCAGTCCGCGGACTAGCGGGAGGGCCGGGGAGCAGTTCTTC. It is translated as CASSPRTSGRAGEQFF.

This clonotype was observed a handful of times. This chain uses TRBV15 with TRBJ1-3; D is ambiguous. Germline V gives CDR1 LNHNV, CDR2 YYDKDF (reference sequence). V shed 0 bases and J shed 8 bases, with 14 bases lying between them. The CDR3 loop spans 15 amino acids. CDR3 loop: CATSRDAAGLDTIYF. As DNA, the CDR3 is TGTGCCACCAGCAGAGATGCTGCAGGTCTGGACACCATATATTTT.

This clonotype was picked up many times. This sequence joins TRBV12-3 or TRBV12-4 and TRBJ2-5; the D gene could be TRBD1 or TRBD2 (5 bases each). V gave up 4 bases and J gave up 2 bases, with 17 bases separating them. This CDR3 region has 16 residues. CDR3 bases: TGTGCCAGCAGTTCCACCAGGGAACGAGGGCAAGAGACCCAGTACTTC. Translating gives CASSSTRERGQETQYF.

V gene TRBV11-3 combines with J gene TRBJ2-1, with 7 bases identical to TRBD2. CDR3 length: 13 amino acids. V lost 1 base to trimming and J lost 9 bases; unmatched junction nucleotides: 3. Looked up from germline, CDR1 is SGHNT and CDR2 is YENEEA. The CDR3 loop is CASSLGTGGEQFF. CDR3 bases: TGTGCCAGCAGCTTAGGAACGGGAGGTGAGCAGTTCTTC. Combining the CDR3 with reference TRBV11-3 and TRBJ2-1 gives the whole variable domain EAGVVQSPRYKIIEKKQPVAFWCNPISGHNTLYWYLQNLGQGPELLIRYENEEAVDDSQLPKDRFSAERLKGVDSTLKIQPAELGDSAVYLCASSLGTGGEQFFGPGTRLTVL.

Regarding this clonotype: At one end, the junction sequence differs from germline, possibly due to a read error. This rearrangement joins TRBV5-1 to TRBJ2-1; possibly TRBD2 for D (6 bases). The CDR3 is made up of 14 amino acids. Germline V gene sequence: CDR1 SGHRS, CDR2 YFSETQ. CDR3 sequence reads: CASSVRETYNEQFF. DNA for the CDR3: TGTGCCAGTAGTGTTCGGGAGACCTACAATGAGCAGTTCTTC.

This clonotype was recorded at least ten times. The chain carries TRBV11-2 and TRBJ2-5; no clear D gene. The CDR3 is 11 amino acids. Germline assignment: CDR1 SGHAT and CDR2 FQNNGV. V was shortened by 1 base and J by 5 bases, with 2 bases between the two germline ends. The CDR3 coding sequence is TGTGCCAGCAGCTTAGCGGAGACCCAGTACTTC. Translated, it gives CASSLAETQYF. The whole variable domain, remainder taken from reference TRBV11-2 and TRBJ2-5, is EAGVAQSPRYKIIEKRQSVAFWCNPISGHATLYWYQQILGQGPKLLIQFQNNGVVDDSQLPKDRFSAERLKGVDSTLKIQPAKLEDSAVYLCASSLAETQYFGPGTRLLVL.